A single sample is the source of the 9 T cell receptor beta chains below, sequenced in a study of cytomegalovirus exposure and HLA in healthy donors. This PCR relied on a set of 60 Vbeta primers and 13 Jbeta primers. Only in-frame clones appear in the TCRdb table, and some are missing; sequencing was by immunoSEQ multiplex PCR. The sample contains 130,000 to 150,000 clones, over 70% of which appear only once. The source material was PBMCs. The receptors shown here come from a male donor in good health and CMV-seronegative.

Details on this clone: An end of the junction does not agree with germline; a read error may underlie this. The CDR3 region is CASSSPQGGPVCF. CDR3 DNA: TGTGCCAGCAGCTCACCACAGGGGGGTCCGGTCTGCTTC. The rearrangement uses TRBV7-9 and TRBJ1-2; 8 bases match TRBD1. The CDR3 spans 13 residues. The germline gives CDR1 SEHNR, CDR2 FQNEAQ (reference sequence).

This clone was seen more than once but under ten times. The chain joins TRBV5-1 to TRBJ2-2, with a possible D match to TRBD2 (6 bases). CDR3 size: 14 residues. Trimming cost V 5 bases and J 3 bases, with 11 bases left between them. CDR1 SGHRS and CDR2 YFSETQ come from the germline V gene. Here the CDR3 reads CASSGGIYTGELFF. The CDR3 nucleotides read TGCGCCAGCAGTGGGGGGATATACACCGGGGAGCTGTTTTTT.

The rearrangement links TRBV28 to TRBJ1-2; unclear D gene. V was trimmed by 4 bases and J by 6 bases, leaving 15 bases between them. The length of the CDR3 is 14 residues. Germline CDR1 MDHEN, CDR2 SYDVKM. CDR3 nucleotide sequence: TGTGCCAGCAGTTCACCCCGGGGAGTCGATGGCTACACCTTC. It is translated as CASSSPRGVDGYTF.

This sequence joins TRBV2 and TRBJ2-2; TRBD1 matches 9 bases. From germline, CDR1 is SNHLY and CDR2 FYNNEI. There are 16 residues in the CDR3. Unmatched junction bases numbered 7, after V lost 4 bases and J lost 4 bases. The CDR3 nucleotides read TGTGCCAGCAGTGCCGGTAGGACAGGGGCCACCGGGGAGCTGTTTTTT. Translating it yields CASSAGRTGATGELFF.

The rearrangement joins TRBV7-2 to TRBJ1-1; D uncertain. The V end was cut by 10 bases, the J end by 6 bases, with 18 bases between. This CDR3 is built from 13 residues. Germline CDR1 SGHTA, CDR2 FQGNSA. CDR3 nucleotide sequence: TGTGCCAACCCGAAACTGGAGGACCCTGAAGCTTTCTTT. Amino acids: CANPKLEDPEAFF.

The chain couples TRBV7-2 to TRBJ2-4; 12 bases map to TRBD2. The CDR3 is 18 residues long. Germline values: CDR1 SGHTA, CDR2 FQGNSA. V trimming: 3 bases; J trimming: 0 bases; junction bases outside the gene matches: 6. The CDR3 is CASSFGLAGSLAKNIQYF. CDR3 sequence (DNA): TGTGCCAGCAGCTTTGGACTAGCGGGGTCACTAGCCAAAAACATTCAGTACTTC.

CDR3 region: CASSTERGSEAFF. The CDR3 DNA is TGTGCCAGCAGCACTGAGCGGGGCTCTGAAGCTTTCTTT. The V gene is TRBV21-1, the J gene TRBJ1-1. TRBV21-1 is reported as a pseudogene. The CDR3 loop spans 13 amino acids.

This sequence joins TRBV4-3 and TRBJ1-2; D remains ambiguous. Trimming pared 4 bases from V and 3 bases from J, leaving 6 bases between. CDR1 is LGHNA and CDR2 is YSLEER in the germline V gene. There are 12 residues in the CDR3. The CDR3 sequence: CASSLDDYGYTF. Here the CDR3 DNA reads TGCGCCAGCAGCCTAGACGACTATGGCTACACCTTC.

This chain uses TRBV7-2 with TRBJ1-3; 9 nucleotides align to TRBD1. The J call may not be correct, given that the DNA end is closer to TRBJ2-2. Germline CDR1 SGHTA, CDR2 FQGNSA. The CDR3 length is 15 residues. CDR3 nucleotide sequence: TGTGCCAGCAGGAAGGACAGGGGTCGGGGCGGGGAGCTGTTTTTT. Residues: CASRKDRGRGGELFF.